This entry is about one T cell receptor (beta chain). The antigen it binds to is not known. Base qualities are missing; no much larger clone stands one base away. The data were taken from a study of CD4 T cells in relation to SARS-CoV-2 and coronaviruses (dated by TCRdb to about 2021). Study-wide context: In the ViraFEST assay, PBMCs were cultured with antigen for less than 12 days, after which TCR beta CDR3s were sequenced to identify clonal expansions specific to the antigen. The negative reference condition was either a culture with an HIV-1 Nef peptide pool or a culture with no peptide. Using patient-derived lymphoblastoid cell lines, the shared crossreactive spike epitopes were mapped to their HLA restriction. Memory CD4+ T cell crossreactivity between SARS-CoV-2 and common cold coronavirus spike proteins was assessed at the TCR clonotype level in the study. The Adaptive Biotechnologies TCR-sequencing kit was used to sequence samples from a few pre-COVID donors and the naive versus memory experiments, whereas other data were Illumina-based. A different TCR-beta assay, based on Illumina, was used to sequence expansion assays from other donors in the study. On the study overall, not on this receptor specifically: Significantly weaker SARS-CoV-2-driven expansion was shown by crossreactive clones than by monoreactive clones, consistent with antigenic imprinting. Roughly 65% of donors had memory CD4+ clonotypes that crossrecognized SARS-CoV-2 and at least one common cold coronavirus spike. No donor contributed both pre-pandemic and post-infection samples, which limited tracing the source of pre-existing responses. Crossreactivity analysis centred on spike protein, so crossreactivity against other viral proteins was not assessed. Small numbers of patients and of tested TCRs limited the study.

CD4+ T cells from unexposed donors were collected before the COVID-19 pandemic (2011-2018). After around 10 days of culture, CD4+ T cells were isolated with the EasySep CD4+ T cell isolation kit. As cell numbers permitted, CD4+ T cells from unexposed donors were tested for reactivity to SARS-CoV-2 S and N and to four common cold coronavirus spike pools. About 1.8 million PBMCs per well were cultured in IMDM with approximately 4.8% human AB serum and 9.5 to 10 IU/ml IL-2. Half of the culture medium was replaced with fresh IL-2-containing medium on days 3 and 7. Each peptide culture condition was generally run in triplicate replicate wells. Leukapheresis product for the unexposed donors was purchased commercially. Ficoll-Paque PLUS gradient centrifugation was used to isolate PBMCs from leukapheresis product or whole blood. The PBMCs went either fresh into the expansion assay or into cryopreservation at -140 degrees C. The QIAamp Micro DNA Kit was used to extract genomic DNA from the CD4+ T cells.

The library was obtained by the immunoSEQ multiplex PCR assay. On the study's bioinformatics: During preprocessing, nonproductive sequences were removed, as were CDR3s that did not start with C, did not end with F or W, or were shorter than 7 amino acids. Antigen-specific clonotypes were called with the MANAFEST web app, based on expansion relative to reference and other culture wells. A clone was considered positive if the clone showed significant expansion compared with the reference culture in 2 of 3 replicate wells at an FDR below 0.05. For a clone to be considered positive, significant expansion relative to all other tandem wells and an odds ratio above 5 were also required. After three terminal residues were trimmed from each end, CDR3 homology was quantified as pairwise Levenshtein distance using the stringdist R package. The source is immuneACCESS, and TCRdb retained only in-frame sequences with V and J called. Part of the clones is not carried over; for the studies checked, unresolved V genes explain less than half of this, and the remainder is unexplained. The D gene and trimming were derived from the DNA, and the V and J assignments and clone size from that table. This sample lists around 25,000 clones; about three quarters were detected once. The top ten clonotypes cover 9.5% to 15% of the sample.

There are 13 amino acids in the CDR3, from cysteine to phenylalanine inclusive. Only the CDR3 part of the read is kept: 39 bases, read in frame from the first base. V is clipped by 8 bases and J by 7 bases, and the sequence between their germline boundaries is 12 bases long. Looking up the germline V gene yields CDR1 MGHDK and CDR2 SYGVNS. The specimen was CD4+ T cells from PBMCs, cultured in vitro. The receptor was isolated from a human donor in good health. Rearrangement joined TRBV25-1 to TRBJ1-6; 5 matching bases give a weak D call of TRBD1. In nucleotides, the sequence is TGTGCCAGCGGGCAGGGATTAAATTCACCCCTCCACTTT. It translates to CASGQGLNSPLHF.